This TCR beta chain was retrieved from a study of T cell responses to AZD1222 COVID-19 vaccine. The CDR3 is 18 residues long. V lost 5 bases and J lost 0; bases outside the gene matches: 12. The germline CDR1 and CDR2 sequences are LNHDA and SQIVND (reference sequence). The protocol was immunoSEQ multiplex PCR, while the TCRdb copy is restricted to in-frame clones and leaves out a portion. The sample includes roughly 130,000 clones, around 94% of them seen just once. The chain carries TRBV19 and TRBJ2-5, with 10 bases fitting TRBD1. The specimen comprised peripheral blood, sampled on day 0 of AZD1222 vaccination. The TCR originated in an adult in good health. The CDR3 DNA sequence: TGTGCCAGTAGTCCCACCCGACAGGGGGCCCCATACCAAGAGACCCAGTACTTC. It codes for CASSPTRQGAPYQETQYF.